This TCR beta chain was retrieved from a study of human T cells and chemical hapten exposure. Study-wide background: 2% DPC was applied to around 2 cm by around 2 cm of upper inner arm skin for sensitization.

Germline assignment: CDR1 SGHDN and CDR2 FVKESK. This CDR3 is built from 13 residues. V shed 3 bases and J shed 1 base, with 6 bases lying between them. Sample time point: patch test 1, 2 weeks after DPC sensitization. As for treatment: therapeutic diphenylcyclopropenone sensitization with weekly scalp DPC. It was unfractionated whole blood from which total RNA was extracted. This clonotype has ten or more counts. TCRdb itself ran the RACE reads through MiXCR, one entry per CDR3 protein. The sample includes 71,000 or so distinct CDR3 sequences, 9.8% seen only once; the top ten take approximately 3%. This chain connects TRBV14 to TRBJ1-1, with D unresolved. The specimen comprised whole blood, sampled in connection with sensitization to the hapten diphenylcyclopropenone (DPC). The TCR comes from a middle-aged woman with alopecia areata. Some clones in this sample may be carry-over from other donors' samples. This chain's CDR3 is CASSQAGNTEAFF. The CDR3 nucleotides are TGTGCCAGCAGCCAGGCAGGGAACACTGAAGCTTTCTTT.